These T cell receptor beta chains were read from a single sample in a study of CD8 T cells in Susac syndrome. TCRdb ran MiXCR on the immunoSEQ multiplex PCR reads and lists one entry per CDR3 protein. This sample carries 80,000 to 90,000 distinct CDR3 sequences, around 93% of them seen once, and the ten largest clones take around 0.3%. What was sequenced was CD8+ T cells from PBMCs. The receptor source for this set is a human donor in good health. Each CDR3 is given with its conserved first and last residue. A D gene is named only where the DNA matches it firmly. Only some rows state a clone size, as once, few, many or a class for expanded clones.

J gene	clone size	V gene	D gene	CDR3 protein	CDR3 DNA
TRBJ1-5	.	TRBV19	.	CASSISPGLRQPQHF	TGTGCCAGTAGTATTAGTCCAGGGTTGAGGCAGCCCCAGCATTTT
TRBJ2-3	.	TRBV29-1	.	CSVMETSSTDTQYF	TGCAGCGTGATGGAGACCTCTAGCACAGATACGCAGTATTTT
TRBJ1-2	.	TRBV29-1	.	CSALRGSYGYTF	TGCAGCGCCCTGCGGGGCAGCTATGGCTACACCTTC
TRBJ2-1	.	TRBV20-1	TRBD2	CSALRLAGTDEQFF	TGCAGTGCTCTTCGACTAGCGGGGACGGATGAGCAGTTCTTC
TRBJ2-7	once	TRBV6-2/TRBV6-3	.	CASSYSTNSYEQYF	TGTGCCAGCAGTTACTCGACAAACTCCTACGAGCAGTACTTC
TRBJ1-1	.	TRBV6-6	.	CASSYSVREAFF	TGTGCCAGCAGTTACTCAGTCAGGGAAGCTTTCTTT
TRBJ2-3	.	TRBV27	TRBD1	CASSLFFRTGRTDTQYF	TGTGCCAGCAGTTTATTTTTCCGGACAGGTCGCACAGATACGCAGTATTTT
TRBJ2-1	.	TRBV5-6	.	CASSLGLDEQFF	TGTGCCAGCAGCTTGGGGCTGGATGAGCAGTTCTTC
TRBJ2-1	.	TRBV6-2/TRBV6-3	TRBD2	CASSYSVLSGGASYNEQFF	TGTGCCAGCAGTTACTCGGTGCTGAGCGGGGGGGCATCTTACAATGAGCAGTTCTTC
TRBJ1-2	.	TRBV5-6	.	CASSFERGFYGYTF	TGTGCCAGCAGCTTCGAGAGGGGATTTTATGGCTACACCTTC
TRBJ1-2	.	TRBV6-1	TRBD1	CASRGQGQTNYGYTF	TGTGCCAGCAGGGGACAGGGGCAGACTAACTATGGCTACACCTTC
TRBJ2-3	.	TRBV23-1	.	CASSLRDGRRAITDTQYF	TGCGCCAGCAGTCTCCGGGACGGGCGAAGAGCTATCACAGATACGCAGTATTTT
TRBJ2-2	.	TRBV9	.	CASSGITGELFF	TGTGCCAGCAGCGGTATCACCGGGGAGCTGTTTTTT
TRBJ1-2	.	TRBV14	.	CASSPFRPGYTF	TGTGCCAGCAGCCCCTTTCGACCAGGCTACACCTTC
TRBJ1-2	.	TRBV3-1	.	CASSQPGQPLGGYTF	TGTGCCAGCAGTCAACCTGGACAGCCCTTAGGAGGCTACACCTTC
TRBJ1-1	.	TRBV6-5	.	CASRVGHTEAFF	TGTGCCAGCAGAGTTGGGCACACTGAAGCTTTCTTT
TRBJ2-7	.	TRBV20-1	.	CSAPGTSSYEQYF	TGCAGTGCCCCCGGGACCAGCTCCTACGAGCAGTACTTC
TRBJ1-2	.	TRBV6-6	.	CASSYSGDWAGGYTF	TGTGCCAGCAGTTACTCGGGGGATTGGGCAGGTGGCTACACCTTC
TRBJ1-2	.	TRBV7-2	TRBD1	CASSASDRGDGYTF	TGTGCCAGCAGCGCCTCTGACAGGGGGGATGGCTACACCTTC
TRBJ2-5	.	TRBV9	TRBD2	CASSASGGASETQYF	TGTGCCAGCAGCGCGAGCGGGGGGGCCTCAGAGACCCAGTACTTC
TRBJ2-3	once	TRBV12-5	TRBD1	CASGSGTGTDTQYF	TGTGCTAGTGGTTCCGGGACAGGGACAGATACGCAGTATTTT
TRBJ1-1	.	TRBV13	.	CASSTWVNTEAFF	TGTGCCAGCAGTACCTGGGTAAACACTGAAGCTTTCTTT
TRBJ2-1	.	TRBV3-1	TRBD2	CASSQGLAADYNEQFF	TGTGCCAGCAGCCAAGGACTAGCGGCGGATTACAATGAGCAGTTCTTC
TRBJ2-7	few	TRBV12-3/TRBV12-4	TRBD1	CASSQNRDRVRSEQYF	TGTGCCAGCAGCCAAAACCGGGACAGGGTTCGTAGCGAGCAGTACTTC
TRBJ2-7	once	TRBV5-4	.	CASSSWDTGSYEQYF	TGTGCCAGCAGCAGCTGGGACACAGGGTCCTACGAGCAGTACTTC
TRBJ2-5	.	TRBV6-5	TRBD1	CASSDRASATQYF	TGTGCCAGCTCAGACAGGGCCTCGGCGACCCAGTACTTC
TRBJ1-2	.	TRBV7-9	TRBD1	CASSSGQGELGYTF	TGTGCCAGCAGCTCTGGACAGGGGGAACTTGGCTACACCTTC
TRBJ2-2	.	TRBV6-5	TRBD2	CASRPGLAPTGELFF	TGTGCCAGCAGACCTGGACTAGCGCCGACCGGGGAGCTGTTTTTT
TRBJ2-3	once	TRBV15	.	CATSKPPGSQDTQYF	TGTGCCACCAGCAAACCCCCAGGCAGTCAAGATACGCAGTATTTT
TRBJ1-6	.	TRBV6-1	.	CASSEFRLQGRSPLHF	TGTGCCAGCAGTGAATTTCGCCTACAGGGAAGGTCACCCCTCCACTTT
TRBJ2-3	.	TRBV13	TRBD2	CASSYGLAGRTDTQYF	TGTGCCAGCAGCTACGGACTAGCGGGGCGCACAGATACGCAGTATTTT
TRBJ2-2	.	TRBV9	.	CASTKTGELFF	TGTGCCAGCACGAAAACCGGGGAGCTGTTTTTT
TRBJ1-1	.	TRBV13	.	CASSLGRGASTEAFF	TGTGCCAGCAGCTTAGGGCGTGGGGCGAGCACTGAAGCTTTCTTT
TRBJ2-5	.	TRBV19	TRBD2	CASSEISGGEYQETQYF	TGTGCCAGTAGCGAAATATCCGGGGGGGAGTACCAAGAGACCCAGTACTTC
TRBJ2-7	.	TRBV29-1	TRBD2	CSVEVWGGGEQYF	TGCAGCGTTGAAGTGTGGGGCGGGGGGGAGCAGTACTTC
TRBJ1-2	.	TRBV5-4	TRBD1	CASSLGQGRSGYTF	TGTGCCAGCAGCTTAGGACAGGGGCGGTCTGGCTACACCTTC
TRBJ1-2	.	TRBV12-3/TRBV12-4	TRBD1	CASTETGDGYTF	TGTGCCAGCACGGAGACAGGGGATGGCTACACCTTC
TRBJ2-7	.	TRBV4-1	TRBD2	CASSQAGGALAYEQYF	TGCGCCAGCAGCCAAGCCGGGGGGGCCCTTGCCTACGAGCAGTACTTC
TRBJ2-7	.	TRBV5-1	.	CASHDRALGYEQYF	TGCGCCAGCCATGACCGGGCCCTAGGGTACGAGCAGTACTTC
TRBJ2-5	.	TRBV7-9	.	CASSPPEGAGETQYF	TGTGCCAGCAGCCCCCCGGAGGGGGCGGGAGAGACCCAGTACTTC
TRBJ2-3	.	TRBV14	.	CASSLRRADTQYF	TGTGCCAGCAGCCTCAGGAGGGCAGATACGCAGTATTTT
TRBJ2-7	.	TRBV29-1	.	CSVGQPYEQYF	TGCAGCGTTGGTCAGCCATACGAGCAGTACTTC
TRBJ2-7	.	TRBV5-1	.	CASSFNSYEQYF	TGCGCCAGCAGCTTTAATAGCTACGAGCAGTACTTC
TRBJ2-1	.	TRBV12-3/TRBV12-4	TRBD1	CASSPGQVDEQFF	TGTGCCAGCAGTCCAGGACAGGTTGATGAGCAGTTCTTC
TRBJ2-1	once	TRBV9	TRBD2	CASSPRESGGYNEQFF	TGTGCCAGCAGCCCCCGGGAGAGCGGGGGTTACAATGAGCAGTTCTTC
TRBJ2-5	.	TRBV27	.	CASRTSGGEQETQYF	TGTGCCAGCAGGACATCTGGGGGAGAGCAAGAGACCCAGTACTTC
TRBJ1-2	.	TRBV10-2	TRBD1	CASTGQGGYTF	TGCGCCAGCACTGGACAGGGTGGCTACACCTTC
TRBJ2-7	.	TRBV6-1	.	CASSAADLTYEQYF	TGTGCCAGCAGTGCAGCGGACCTAACCTACGAGCAGTACTTC
TRBJ2-5	.	TRBV6-1	.	CASSETGGRQETQYF	TGTGCCAGCAGTGAAACGGGGGGCCGTCAAGAGACCCAGTACTTC
TRBJ2-7	.	TRBV14	TRBD2	CASSPSLAGGPYEQYF	TGTGCCAGCAGCCCATCACTAGCGGGGGGGCCCTACGAGCAGTACTTC
TRBJ2-1	.	TRBV20-1	.	CSAASGGVIYNEQFF	TGCAGTGCCGCCTCGGGCGGGGTGATCTACAATGAGCAGTTCTTC
TRBJ2-1	once	TRBV7-9	TRBD2	CASSLESGGTYNEQFF	TGTGCCAGCAGCTTAGAATCGGGGGGGACCTACAATGAGCAGTTCTTC
TRBJ2-5	.	TRBV25-1	TRBD1	CASRKPGGAFGTQYF	TGTGCCAGCAGAAAACCAGGGGGCGCATTTGGGACCCAGTACTTC